This TCR beta chain was obtained from a study of T cell repertoires in aging, cancer and after chemotherapy. Rearranged V-D-J TRB sequences were amplified with a mixed TRB-A/B primer pool. TCRdb redid the calling of the multiplex PCR reads with MiXCR, one entry per CDR3 protein. Found here are more than 4,000 distinct CDR3 sequences, under 55% of them singletons; the top ten hold roughly 31%. TCR beta rearrangements were amplified from peripheral blood genomic DNA. Germline CDR1 is SGHRS and CDR2 is YFSETQ. The CDR3 is 17 residues long. The V end was cut by 3 bases, the J end by 3 bases, with 20 bases between.

The source of this sequence is a human donor in good health. The specimen was blood. The genes are TRBV5-1 and TRBJ2-3; a weak D match, TRBD2 (7 bases). CDR3 DNA sequence: TGCGCCAGCAGCTGGGGCGGGGGCCTTGGTTGGACAGATACGCAGTATTTT. It yields the protein CASSWGGGLGWTDTQYF.